The next 12 T cell receptor beta chains were all read from a single sample in a study of blood T cell repertoires in COVID-19. Data came from immunoSEQ multiplex PCR; TCRdb stores just in-frame clones and leaves some out. The repertoire consists of 200,000 to 250,000 clones, with approximately 90% occurring once and the leading ten covering approximately 2.5%. The sequenced sample consisted of peripheral blood. The origin of the receptors is a man aged 30-40 years with COVID-19, enrolled during active disease.

The chain recombines TRBV29-1 with TRBJ1-1; 8 bases are shared with TRBD1. Germline CDR1 is SQVTM and CDR2 is ANQGSEA. The junction had 5 bases not matched to a gene; V was cut back by 4 bases and J by 1 base. This CDR3 contains 14 residues. The CDR3 spells CSVGPDRANTEAFF. The CDR3 DNA reads TGCAGCGTTGGCCCGGACAGGGCGAACACTGAAGCTTTCTTT. The full variable domain, completed using reference TRBV29-1 and TRBJ1-1, is SAVISQKPSRDICQRGTSLTIQCQVDSQVTMMFWYRQQPGQSLTLIATANQGSEATYESGFVIDKFPISRPNLTFSTLTVSNMSPEDSSIYLCSVGPDRANTEAFFGQGTRLTVV.

V usage is TRBV7-9 and J usage is TRBJ1-1; D is unresolved. This CDR3 is 12 amino acids long. Between the trimmed V and J ends, which lost 5 bases and 7 bases, there was a span of 11 bases. Per germline, CDR1 SEHNR and CDR2 FQNEAQ (reference sequence). The CDR3 sequence is CASSGGRIEAFF. The DNA of the CDR3 is TGTGCCAGCAGCGGCGGGAGGATTGAAGCTTTCTTT.

J is TRBJ1-4 and V is TRBV7-2, with D perhaps TRBD1 (5 bases). V lost 2 bases and J lost 5, with 9 bases in between. The CDR3 sequence is 14 residues long. Germline-derived CDR1 and CDR2 are SGHTA and FQGNSA. The CDR3 loop is CASSLWAGNEKLFF. CDR3 DNA: TGTGCCAGCAGCTTATGGGCAGGGAATGAAAAACTGTTTTTT.

Turning to this clone: Other DNA sequences in the same sample also yield this CDR3. This sequence joins TRBV7-2 and TRBJ2-7, with TRBD2 identical over 10 bases. The CDR3 contains 15 residues. Germline assignment: CDR1 SGHTA and CDR2 FQGNSA. Unmatched junction bases numbered 0, after V lost 1 base and J lost 0 bases. The CDR3 loop reads CASSLGTSGSYEQYF. The CDR3 nucleotides are TGTGCCAGCAGCTTAGGGACTAGCGGCTCCTACGAGCAGTACTTC.

The sample holds a few counts of this clone. V is TRBV6-2 or TRBV6-3 and J is TRBJ2-4; D unclear. The CDR3 runs to 16 residues. The germline V gene encodes CDR1 MNHEY and CDR2 SVGEGT. V lost 0 bases and J 0 bases, leaving 9 bases between the germline ends. DNA for the CDR3: TGTGCCAGCAGTTACTCGCAGCGTCTAGCCAAAAACATTCAGTACTTC. Translation gives CASSYSQRLAKNIQYF.

This chain connects TRBV7-9 to TRBJ1-2; weak D call: TRBD1 (5 bases). Germline V gives CDR1 SEHNR, CDR2 FQNEAQ (reference sequence). The V gene lost 4 bases and the J gene lost 4 bases, with 7 bases spanning the gap. CDR3 length: 12 amino acids. CDR3 region: CASSSDSYGYTF. The DNA of the CDR3 is TGTGCCAGCAGCTCCGACAGCTATGGCTACACCTTC.

This clone was recorded only once. CDR3 in DNA: TGCGCCAGCAGCACGCAAACCGGGACTAGCGGGAGGTTCGACGAGCAGTACTTC. It encodes CASSTQTGTSGRFDEQYF. The V and J genes are TRBV5-1 and TRBJ2-7; 15 nucleotides agree with TRBD2. With V trimmed by 4 bases and J by 5 bases, 13 bases remained unmatched. Germline V gene data show CDR1 as SGHRS and CDR2 as YFSETQ. CDR3 size: 18 residues.

This rearrangement joins TRBV5-1 to TRBJ2-6; 7 bases map to TRBD1. The CDR3 consists of 21 residues. CDR1 is SGHRS and CDR2 is YFSETQ in the germline V gene. V trimming: 4 bases; J trimming: 2 bases; junction bases outside the gene matches: 21. Here the CDR3 reads CASSPPSPLGGSMTGANVLTF. CDR3 bases: TGCGCCAGCAGCCCACCCTCCCCCCTAGGGGGCTCGATGACTGGGGCCAACGTCCTGACTTTC.

CDR3 region: CASSAAENTGELFF. CDR3 DNA sequence: TGTGCCAGCTCAGCGGCTGAGAACACCGGGGAGCTGTTTTTT. The chain uses TRBV18 and TRBJ2-2, with D uncertain. The germline gives CDR1 KGHSH, CDR2 LQKENI. The CDR3 is 14 residues long. Trimming removed 5 bases at V and 1 base at J, with 8 bases between.

The chain carries TRBV6-2 or TRBV6-3 and TRBJ1-1; the D gene is possibly TRBD1 (6 bases). Germline CDR1 MNHEY, CDR2 SVGEGT. Trimming shortened V by 6 bases and J by 10 bases, and 12 bases separated the two germline ends. The CDR3 has 11 residues. The CDR3 is CASSLRGVAFF. The CDR3 nucleotides are TGTGCCAGCAGCCTCAGGGGTGTAGCTTTCTTT.

The chain joins TRBV5-3 to TRBJ2-2, with D possibly being TRBD1 (6 bases). TRBV5-3 qualifies as an ORF whose function is uncertain. The CDR3 extends over 16 amino acids. V gave up 4 bases and J gave up 3 bases, with 16 bases separating them. The CDR3 loop is CARSHNQGRHTGELFF. The CDR3 bases are TGTGCCAGAAGCCACAACCAGGGGCGCCACACCGGGGAGCTGTTTTTT.

V usage is TRBV4-3 and J usage is TRBJ1-1, with D uncertain. The CDR3 spans 15 residues. Trimming cost V 0 bases and J 0 bases, with 8 bases left between them. Germline lookup yields CDR1 LGHNA and CDR2 YSLEER. This chain's CDR3 is CASSQDLQLNTEAFF. The DNA of the CDR3 is TGCGCCAGCAGCCAAGATTTACAGCTGAACACTGAAGCTTTCTTT.